These 22 T cell receptor beta chains were sequenced from one sample in a study of shared clonotypes between healthy human individuals. TCRdb keeps only in-frame clones here, not all; method: immunoSEQ multiplex PCR. This sample has just over 2,000,000 clones; 85% to 95% occur once, and the top ten carry roughly 0.13%. Material: naive CD4+ T cells sorted from blood. As to subset: CD45RA+ positively selected. All receptors come from a man aged 18-30 years in good health.

This chain uses TRBV1 with TRBJ2-7; the DNA was not compared with TRBD2, the D call given in the table. TRBV1 is tagged as a pseudogene. This CDR3 region has 17 residues. CDR3 bases: TGCACCAGCAGCCAAGCCCCTCGGCCTAGAAGCTCCTACGAGCAGTACTTC. Its translation: CTSSQAPRPRSSYEQYF.

The V gene is TRBV4-1, the J gene TRBJ2-5; D might be TRBD1 or TRBD2, each matching 5 bases. Looked up from germline, CDR1 is MGHRA and CDR2 is YSYEKL. V was pared by 4 bases and J by 4 bases, with 16 bases between. The CDR3 has 15 residues. Here the CDR3 DNA reads TGCGCCAGCAGCCCCCTGGAAAGGGACGCAGAGACCCAGTACTTC. It yields the protein CASSPLERDAETQYF.

The chain uses TRBV5-1 and TRBJ2-7; 7 bases map to TRBD2. Germline V CDR1 and CDR2: SGHRS, YFSETQ. The V segment lost 0 bases and the J segment 4 bases; nucleotides outside the gene matches: 7. This CDR3 comprises 15 residues. CDR3 sequence reads: CASSLDGTAGYEQYF. CDR3 DNA sequence: TGCGCCAGCAGCTTGGATGGAACAGCGGGGTACGAGCAGTACTTC.

This rearrangement joins TRBV6-1 to TRBJ1-1; unclear D gene. V lost 4 bases and J 1 base, leaving 16 bases between the germline ends. This CDR3 contains 16 residues. In germline, CDR1 is MNHNS, CDR2 SASEGT. CDR3 amino acids: CASSGSWPRQNTEAFF. CDR3 DNA: TGTGCCAGCAGTGGGTCGTGGCCCAGGCAGAACACTGAAGCTTTCTTT.

The chain uses TRBV19 and TRBJ1-5; TRBD1 aligns across 7 bases. The V segment lost 4 bases and the J segment 5 bases; nucleotides outside the gene matches: 5. The CDR3 spans 14 residues. Per the germline V gene, CDR1 is LNHDA and CDR2 is SQIVND (reference sequence). CDR3 bases: TGTGCCAGTAGTAGGGCAGGGGGAGATCAGCCCCAGCATTTT. Translating it yields CASSRAGGDQPQHF.

Comment on this clone: This specimen includes other DNA sequences encoding the same CDR3. This sequence joins TRBV10-3 and TRBJ2-3; no reliable D call. V was pared by 3 bases and J by 0 bases, with 10 bases between. CDR1 and CDR2 from the germline V gene are ENHRY and SYGVKD. CDR3 length: 15 amino acids. CDR3 in amino acids: CAISDVTTSTDTQYF. CDR3 coding DNA: TGTGCCATCAGTGACGTTACCACTAGCACAGATACGCAGTATTTT.

The J gene is TRBJ1-2, the V gene TRBV2; D gene uncertain. Deletions cut 0 bases from V and 4 bases from J, with 12 bases between. Per the germline V gene, CDR1 is SNHLY and CDR2 is FYNNEI. This CDR3 contains 15 residues. The CDR3 is CASSEAREKGYGYTF. DNA of the CDR3: TGTGCCAGCAGTGAAGCGCGGGAAAAGGGCTATGGCTACACCTTC.

The chain uses TRBV28 and TRBJ2-7, with 7 nucleotides matching TRBD1. Germline lookup yields CDR1 MDHEN and CDR2 SYDVKM. The CDR3 length is 14 residues. After removal of 7 bases from V and 6 bases from J, the junction contained 12 bases not matched to a gene. Here the CDR3 DNA reads TGTGCCAGCATCCAAGACAGGGTGTCCAGCGAGCAGTACTTC. It specifies CASIQDRVSSEQYF.

The chain recombines TRBV2 with TRBJ2-1; 9 bases match TRBD2. Germline V gene lookup returns CDR1 SNHLY and CDR2 FYNNEI. The CDR3 sequence is 13 residues long. V lost 10 bases, J lost 3 bases, and 4 bases stayed unmatched. In DNA form, the CDR3 reads TGTGCCACCCAGACTAGCGGCTACAATGAGCAGTTCTTC. It specifies CATQTSGYNEQFF.

The chain carries TRBV11-3 and TRBJ2-1, with D possibly being TRBD2 (5 bases). Between the trimmed V and J ends, which lost 5 bases and 6 bases, there was a span of 17 bases. The CDR3 loop spans 15 amino acids. Germline values: CDR1 SGHNT, CDR2 YENEEA. The CDR3 DNA reads as TGTGCCAGCAGCCTTTCATTTAGCGCTATCAATGAGCAGTTCTTC. Encoded protein: CASSLSFSAINEQFF. Variable domain in full (rest from reference TRBV11-3 and TRBJ2-1): EAGVVQSPRYKIIEKKQPVAFWCNPISGHNTLYWYLQNLGQGPELLIRYENEEAVDDSQLPKDRFSAERLKGVDSTLKIQPAELGDSAVYLCASSLSFSAINEQFFGPGTRLTVL.

The V and J genes are TRBV28 and TRBJ1-2, with no clear D. V lost 2 bases, J lost 2 bases, and 12 bases lay in between. The CDR3 has 15 residues. Germline loops: CDR1 MDHEN, CDR2 SYDVKM. CDR3 DNA: TGTGCCAGCAGTTTACTGGTCGGAGACAACTATGGCTACACCTTC. Its translation is CASSLLVGDNYGYTF.

V is TRBV29-1 and J is TRBJ1-1, with TRBD1 matching 8 bases. This CDR3 region has 13 residues. Germline-derived CDR1 and CDR2 are SQVTM and ANQGSEA. Trimming took 7 bases from V and 3 from J; bases not matched to a gene: 7. This chain's CDR3 is CSASDRGYTEAFF. The CDR3 bases are TGCAGCGCCTCTGACAGGGGATACACTGAAGCTTTCTTT.

The V call is TRBV10-1, the J call TRBJ1-3; D unclear. CDR1 WNHNN and CDR2 SYGVQD come from the germline V gene (reference sequence). Trimming took off 8 bases at V and 0 bases at J, with 11 bases between the two ends. There are 14 residues in the CDR3. The CDR3 here is CASQGEGSGNTIYF. CDR3 nucleotides: TGCGCCAGCCAAGGCGAAGGCTCTGGAAACACCATATATTTT.

This clone was seen just once. Other DNA sequences in this specimen translate into the identical CDR3. This CDR3 reads CASSSGGTNEKLFF. As DNA, the CDR3 is TGTGCCAGCAGTTCAGGAGGTACTAATGAAAAACTGTTTTTT. This rearrangement joins TRBV28 to TRBJ1-4, with D unresolved. Trimming stripped 4 bases from V and 2 bases from J, with 8 bases between. The CDR3 contains 14 residues. Germline V gene lookup returns CDR1 MDHEN and CDR2 SYDVKM.

Concerning this clone itself: Other DNA sequences in the sample encode the same CDR3. V is TRBV18 and J is TRBJ2-1, with D unresolved. Germline V lookup: CDR1 KGHSH, CDR2 LQKENI. This CDR3 comprises 15 residues. Trimming stripped 3 bases from V and 0 bases from J, with 9 bases between. Here the CDR3 reads CASSPLLSSYNEQFF. The CDR3 nucleotides are TGTGCCAGCTCACCCCTCCTGAGCTCCTACAATGAGCAGTTCTTC.

The V call is TRBV10-1, the J call TRBJ2-1; 9 nucleotides line up with TRBD2. This CDR3 contains 17 residues. Trimming at V came to 3 bases and at J to 8 bases, leaving 14 bases not matched to a gene. Looked up from germline, CDR1 is WNHNN and CDR2 is SYGVQD (reference sequence). CDR3 sequence reads: CASSDGSGRAGGDEQFF. CDR3 bases: TGCGCCAGCAGTGATGGTAGCGGGAGAGCCGGTGGCGATGAGCAGTTCTTC.

Concerning this clone: In the same sample, other DNA sequences code for this CDR3. The chain is built from TRBV6-1 and TRBJ1-2; D remains unclear. CDR1 MNHNS and CDR2 SASEGT come from the germline V gene. Trimming cost V 2 bases and J 0 bases, with 7 bases left between them. This CDR3 comprises 14 residues. CDR3: CASSETGTNYGYTF. Here the CDR3 DNA reads TGTGCCAGCAGTGAAACGGGGACTAACTATGGCTACACCTTC.

With respect to this clone: The same CDR3 also results from other DNA sequences found in this sample. J is TRBJ2-2 and V is TRBV7-2, with D unresolved. CDR3 size: 14 residues. Trimming left V 5 bases short and J 1 base short, with 8 bases between. Germline V gene data show CDR1 as SGHTA and CDR2 as FQGNSA. The CDR3 region has the DNA TGTGCCAGCAGCCAAGGACGGAACACCGGGGAGCTGTTTTTT. This sequence encodes CASSQGRNTGELFF.

This chain joins TRBV14 and TRBJ2-3; D perhaps matches TRBD2 (7 bases). Germline-derived CDR1 and CDR2 are SGHDN and FVKESK. The CDR3 has 14 residues. V was clipped by 4 bases and J by 4 bases, with 12 bases between them. This CDR3 is CASSLGGGADTQYF. CDR3 nucleotides: TGTGCCAGCAGCCTAGGAGGGGGGGCAGATACGCAGTATTTT.

The genes are TRBV5-5 and TRBJ2-7; D not certain. Germline V CDR1 and CDR2: SGHKS, YYEKEE (reference sequence). The ends were cut back, 4 bases at V and 6 bases at J, with 14 bases in the middle. The CDR3 runs to 13 residues. As DNA, the CDR3 is TGTGCCAGCAGCCTCCCGACGGAAAGCGAGCAGTACTTC. As protein: CASSLPTESEQYF. The complete variable domain, with remaining parts taken from reference TRBV5-5 and TRBJ2-7, reads DAGVTQSPTHLIKTRGQQVTLRCSPISGHKSVSWYQQVLGQGPQFIFQYYEKEERGRGNFPDRFSARQFPNYSSELNVNALLLGDSALYLCASSLPTESEQYFGPGTRLTVT.

The chain joins TRBV29-1 to TRBJ2-5; D is uncertain. The CDR3 is 14 residues long. Trimming shortened V by 0 bases and J by 6 bases, and 14 bases separated the two germline ends. The germline gives CDR1 SQVTM, CDR2 ANQGSEA. CDR3 sequence reads: CSVEEHSAKKTQYF. For the CDR3, the DNA is TGCAGCGTTGAAGAGCACTCAGCGAAGAAGACCCAGTACTTC.

V gene TRBV4-1 combines with J gene TRBJ2-1, with 12 positions matching TRBD2. Germline CDR1 reads MGHRA; CDR2 reads YSYEKL. This CDR3 is 17 amino acids long. V lost 4 bases, J lost 4 bases, and 8 bases stayed unmatched. CDR3 coding DNA: TGCGCCAGCAGCCTGACCCCTGGACTAGCGGGGTACAATGAGCAGTTCTTC. Its translation: CASSLTPGLAGYNEQFF.